This entry concerns a single T cell receptor (beta chain). This record comes from a study of T cell changes during pregnancy in multiple sclerosis. Produced via immunoSEQ multiplex PCR; TCRdb's table is partial and in-frame only. The sample records tens of thousands of clones, about 92% being singletons. CDR3 length: 14 amino acids. Trimming cost V 2 bases and J 4 bases, with 13 bases left between them. Germline CDR1 is GTSNPN and CDR2 is SVGIG (reference sequence). The sample taken for sequencing was peripheral blood. J is TRBJ2-3 and V is TRBV30; possible D gene TRBD1, 5 bases. The sequence was obtained from a female donor with multiple sclerosis, enrolled in a pregnancy study. The DNA of the CDR3 is TGTGCCTGGAGTCCCCTTACGACAGCAGATACGCAGTATTTT. Protein product: CAWSPLTTADTQYF. Full variable domain (outside the CDR3, taken from reference TRBV30 and TRBJ2-3): SQTIHQWPATLVQPVGSPLSLECTVEGTSNPNLYWYRQAAGRGLQLLFYSVGIGQISSEVPQNLSASRPQDRQFILSSKKLLLSDSGFYLCAWSPLTTADTQYFGPGTRLTVL.